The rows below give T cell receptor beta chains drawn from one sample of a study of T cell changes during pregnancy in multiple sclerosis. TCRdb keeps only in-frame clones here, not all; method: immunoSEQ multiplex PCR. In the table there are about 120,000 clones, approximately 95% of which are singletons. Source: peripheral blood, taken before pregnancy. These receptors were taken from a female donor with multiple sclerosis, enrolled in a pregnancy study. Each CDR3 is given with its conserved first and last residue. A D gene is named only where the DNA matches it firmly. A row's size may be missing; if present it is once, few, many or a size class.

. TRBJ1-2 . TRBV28 TGTGCCAGCAGCCTTGGACAGACCTACAGCTACACCTTC CASSLGQTYSYTF
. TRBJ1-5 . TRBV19 TGTGCCAGTAGTGTGGACAGTGCCCCCAATCAGCCCCAGCATTTT CASSVDSAPNQPQHF
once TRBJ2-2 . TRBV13 TGTGCCAGCAGCTATAGGGAGACACTGAACACCGGGGAGCTGTTTTTT CASSYRETLNTGELFF
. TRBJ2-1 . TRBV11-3 TGTGCCAGCAGCTTAGCATTCGGGTACAATGAGCAGTTCTTC CASSLAFGYNEQFF
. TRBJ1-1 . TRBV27 TGTGCCAGCAGTTTTGTTGGAGGGAGGAGGCGGAACACTGAAGCTTTCTTT CASSFVGGRRRNTEAFF
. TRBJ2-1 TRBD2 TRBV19 TGTGCCAGTAGTAAGGGGACTAGCGGATGGTACAATGAGCAGTTCTTC CASSKGTSGWYNEQFF
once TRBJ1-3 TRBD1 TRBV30 TGTGCCTGGAGTGGGACAGGGGTCCTTGGAAACACCATATATTTT CAWSGTGVLGNTIYF
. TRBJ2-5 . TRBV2 TGTGCCAGCAGTGAATCATCGGGGTCTGGGACCCAGTACTTC CASSESSGSGTQYF
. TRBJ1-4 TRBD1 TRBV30 TGTGCCTGGAGTGCCCAGACAGGGGTAGAAAAACTGTTTTTT CAWSAQTGVEKLFF
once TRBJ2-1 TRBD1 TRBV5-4 TGTGCCAGCAGCTACCGGGACAGAGTATACAATGAGCAGTTCTTC CASSYRDRVYNEQFF
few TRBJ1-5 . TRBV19 TGTGCCAGTAGCCCACAGGGAAATAGCAATCAGCCCCAGCATTTT CASSPQGNSNQPQHF
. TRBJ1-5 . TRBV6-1 TGTGCCAGCAGTGAACAGGGCTGGAGTCAGCCCCAGCATTTT CASSEQGWSQPQHF
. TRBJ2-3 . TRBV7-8 TGTGCCAGCAGCTTAGTCGCGGGACAGAGCACAGATACGCAGTATTTT CASSLVAGQSTDTQYF
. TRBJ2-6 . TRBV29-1 TGCAGCGTTGACTGGGGAGCCCGTGGGGCCAACGTCCTGACTTTC CSVDWGARGANVLTF
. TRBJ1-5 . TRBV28 TGTGCCAGCAGGACCGGGGGGGGTCAGCCCCAGCATTTT CASRTGGGQPQHF
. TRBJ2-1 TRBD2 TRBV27 TGTGCCAGCAGTCCCCTGTCTAGCGGACGTTGGAATGAGCAGTTCTTC CASSPLSSGRWNEQFF
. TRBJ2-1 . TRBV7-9 TGTGCCAGCAGCTTAGAGGCAGCGAGCTCCTACAATGAGCAGTTCTTC CASSLEAASSYNEQFF
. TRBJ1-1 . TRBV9 TGTGCCAGCAGCGGCCTAGGCGCCACTGAAGCTTTCTTT CASSGLGATEAFF
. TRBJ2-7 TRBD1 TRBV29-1 TGCAGCGTTACCGGGACAGGGGGTTCCTACGAGCAGTACTTC CSVTGTGGSYEQYF
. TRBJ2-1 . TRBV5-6 TGTGCCAGCAGCGGCATTGAGGCTGGCAATGAGCAGTTCTTC CASSGIEAGNEQFF
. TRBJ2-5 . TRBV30 TGTGCCTGGAGTCCCACAGGGAAAACCAGAGAGACCCAGTACTTC CAWSPTGKTRETQYF
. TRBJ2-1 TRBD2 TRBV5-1 TGCGCCAGCAGCTTGGTTAGCGGGGTCTCCTACAATGAGCAGTTCTTC CASSLVSGVSYNEQFF
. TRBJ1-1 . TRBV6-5 TGTGCCAGCAGTTACCTCGGATCAGGCAACACTGAAGCTTTCTTT CASSYLGSGNTEAFF
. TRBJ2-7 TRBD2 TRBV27 TGTGCCAGCAGTTTTAGCGGGAACGAGCAGTACTTC CASSFSGNEQYF
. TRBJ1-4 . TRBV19 TGTGCCAGTATAGCTCGTGGAGGTGAAAAACTGTTTTTT CASIARGGEKLFF
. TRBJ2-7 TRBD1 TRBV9 TGTGCCAGCAGGGGCGGTAGGGCCAGAGACAGGGGGCGGAACGAGCAGTACTTC CASRGGRARDRGRNEQYF
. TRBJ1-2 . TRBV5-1 TGCGCCAGCAGCTCCGGGGGGCCAATTTATGGCTACACCTTC CASSSGGPIYGYTF
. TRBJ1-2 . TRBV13 TGTGCCAGCAGCTTAGGTGGACAGAAATTATGGGGCTACACCTTC CASSLGGQKLWGYTF
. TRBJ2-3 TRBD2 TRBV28 TGTGCCACCGGACAATCACTAGCGGAAACAGATACGCAGTATTTT CATGQSLAETDTQYF
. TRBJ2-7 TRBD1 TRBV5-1 TGCGCCAGCGGGGGACAGGGGAGGGACGAGCAGTACTTC CASGGQGRDEQYF
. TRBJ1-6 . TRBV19 TGTGCCAGTAGTACCAGGGTCTTTGAGAATTCACCCCTCCACTTT CASSTRVFENSPLHF
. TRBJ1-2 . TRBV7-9 TGTGCCAGCAGCTTAGGAGGGAGGGACTTTAACTATGGCTACACCTTC CASSLGGRDFNYGYTF
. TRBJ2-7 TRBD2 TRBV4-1 TGCGCCAGCAGCCAGTTCCAGGGACTAGCGGGGACGGCCTCCTACGAGCAGTACTTC CASSQFQGLAGTASYEQYF
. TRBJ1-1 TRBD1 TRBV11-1 TGTGCCAGCAGCCCGGACAGGGGGCTGAGCACTGAAGCTTTCTTT CASSPDRGLSTEAFF
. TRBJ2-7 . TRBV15 TGTGCCACCAGCAGAGATAGCGAGCGGTCCTACGAGCAGTACTTC CATSRDSERSYEQYF
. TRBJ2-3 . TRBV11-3 TGTGCCAGCAGCTCTAGGGGTTACACAGATACGCAGTATTTT CASSSRGYTDTQYF
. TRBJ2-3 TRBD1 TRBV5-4 TGTGCCAGCAGCCCCCGGGACAGGGGCGTAGATACGCAGTATTTT CASSPRDRGVDTQYF
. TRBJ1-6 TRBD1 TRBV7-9 TGTGCCAGCAGCTTAATAGACAGGGGGACGGAGTCACCCCTCCACTTT CASSLIDRGTESPLHF
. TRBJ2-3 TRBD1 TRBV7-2 TGTGCCAGCAGCTCTAGGACAGGGGGAGATACGCAGTATTTT CASSSRTGGDTQYF
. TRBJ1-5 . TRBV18 TGTGCCAGCTCACCGGGAGGGGATCAGCCCCAGCATTTT CASSPGGDQPQHF
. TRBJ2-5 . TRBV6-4 TGTGCCAGCAGTGACTCGACCGTCGGAGAAGAGACCCAGTACTTC CASSDSTVGEETQYF
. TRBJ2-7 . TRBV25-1 TGTGCCAGCAGTGAATCTAAACCGGGATTCTCCTACGAGCAGTACTTC CASSESKPGFSYEQYF
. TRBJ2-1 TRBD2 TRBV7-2 TGTGCCAGCAGCTTAGTAGCGGGAGGGCTCGATGAGCAGTTCTTC CASSLVAGGLDEQFF
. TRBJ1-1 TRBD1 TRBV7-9 TGTGCCAGCAGCCGGACGGGGACAGGGAGTACTGAAGCTTTCTTT CASSRTGTGSTEAFF
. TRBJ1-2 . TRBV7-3 TGTGCCAGCAGCTTAAGCGCAGGCAACTATGGCTACACCTTC CASSLSAGNYGYTF
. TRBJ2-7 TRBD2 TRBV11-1 TGTGCCAGCAGCTTAGCGAAGTCTAGCGGGAGGACCTACGAGCAGTACTTC CASSLAKSSGRTYEQYF
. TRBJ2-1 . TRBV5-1 TGCGCCAGCAGCTTGTTAGATAGCTCCTACAATGAGCAGTTCTTC CASSLLDSSYNEQFF
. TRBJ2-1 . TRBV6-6 TGTGCCAGCTGTGGCGGAGCGTCACGGGAGCAGTTCTTC CASCGGASREQFF
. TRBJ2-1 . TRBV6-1 TGTGCCAGCAGTGCCGGACTCTTCGAGCAGTTCTTC CASSAGLFEQFF
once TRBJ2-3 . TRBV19 TGTGCCAGTAGTCCGAGGGGGGGGCTAAACACAGATACGCAGTATTTT CASSPRGGLNTDTQYF
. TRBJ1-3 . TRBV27 TGTGCCAGCAGTTCCCTCGGCGGGATCTCTGGAAACACCATATATTTT CASSSLGGISGNTIYF
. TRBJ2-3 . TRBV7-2 TGTGCCAGCAGCACCCTCTTAGCGTTAGATACGCAGTATTTT CASSTLLALDTQYF